This T cell receptor (beta chain) was recovered during a study of OX40 agonist ivuxolimab in advanced cancers. Study-wide context: Dose-escalation patients suffered from hepatocellular carcinoma, melanoma, renal cell or head and neck cancer. Prior anti-PD-1, anti-PD-L1 or anti-CTLA-4 therapy was allowed; 40% had some.

Overall study results and limits: At 0.1 to 3.0 mg/kg, clonal expansion of CD4+ and CD8+ blood T cells had occurred by week 6.

Clones were read by immunoSEQ multiplex PCR, and TCRdb kept only the in-frame ones, dropping some. In the table there are tens of thousands of clones, roughly 86% of which are singletons. Sampling of blood occurred at baseline, cycle 4 day 1, and cycle 7 day 1. This CDR3 has 15 residues. Germline-derived CDR1 and CDR2 are GTSNPN and SVGIG (reference sequence). The V and J ends lost 0 bases and 6 bases respectively, with 17 bases between them. For this clone: Its antigen remains unknown.

The receptor was derived from an adult with an advanced solid tumor such as melanoma, head and neck, liver or kidney cancer. The chain carries TRBV30 and TRBJ1-1, with D unclear. The specimen comprised CD4+ or CD8+ T cells sorted from blood, sampled in a trial of the OX40 agonist ivuxolimab. CDR3 nucleotide sequence: TGTGCCTGGAGTGTTTGGACCGAACAGACGGCTGAAGCTTTCTTT. The encoded protein is CAWSVWTEQTAEAFF.